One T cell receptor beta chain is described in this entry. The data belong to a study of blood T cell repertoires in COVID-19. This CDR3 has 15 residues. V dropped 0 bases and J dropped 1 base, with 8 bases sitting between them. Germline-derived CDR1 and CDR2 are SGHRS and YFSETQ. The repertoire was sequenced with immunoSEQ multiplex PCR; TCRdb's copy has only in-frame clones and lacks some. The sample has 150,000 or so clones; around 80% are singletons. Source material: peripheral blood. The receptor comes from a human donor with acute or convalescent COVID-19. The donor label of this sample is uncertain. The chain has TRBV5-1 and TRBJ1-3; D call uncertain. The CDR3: CASSLGFPSGNTIYF. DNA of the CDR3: TGCGCCAGCAGCTTGGGTTTTCCTTCTGGAAACACCATATATTTT.